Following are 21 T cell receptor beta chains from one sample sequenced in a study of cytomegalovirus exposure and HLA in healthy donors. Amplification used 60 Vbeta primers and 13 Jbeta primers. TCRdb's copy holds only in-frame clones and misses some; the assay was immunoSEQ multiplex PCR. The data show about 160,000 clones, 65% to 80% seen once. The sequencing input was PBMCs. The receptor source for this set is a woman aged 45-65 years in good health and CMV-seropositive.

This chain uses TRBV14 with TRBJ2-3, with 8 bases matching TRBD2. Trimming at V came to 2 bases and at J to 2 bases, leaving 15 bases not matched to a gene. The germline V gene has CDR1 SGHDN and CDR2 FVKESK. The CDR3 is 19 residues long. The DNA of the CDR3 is TGTGCCAGCAGCCAAAAACGGGGGGGGATTGGACTCTACACAGATACGCAGTATTTT. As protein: CASSQKRGGIGLYTDTQYF.

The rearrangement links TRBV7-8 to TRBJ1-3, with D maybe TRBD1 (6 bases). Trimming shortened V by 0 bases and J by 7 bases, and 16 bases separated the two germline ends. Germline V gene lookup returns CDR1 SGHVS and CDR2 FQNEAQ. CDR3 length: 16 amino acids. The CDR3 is CASSLAETGLGNTIYF. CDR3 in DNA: TGTGCCAGCAGCTTAGCGGAAACAGGGCTAGGGAACACCATATATTTT. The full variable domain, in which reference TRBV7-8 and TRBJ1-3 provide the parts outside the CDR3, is GAGVSQSPRYKVAKRGQDVALRCDPISGHVSLFWYQQALGQGPEFLTYFQNEAQLDKSGLPSDRFFAERPEGSVSTLKIQRTQQEDSAVYLCASSLAETGLGNTIYFGEGSWLTVV.

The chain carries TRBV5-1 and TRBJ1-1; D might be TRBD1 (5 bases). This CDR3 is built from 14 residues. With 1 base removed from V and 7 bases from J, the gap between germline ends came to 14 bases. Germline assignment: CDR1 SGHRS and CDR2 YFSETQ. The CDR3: CASSLIKGLGEAFF. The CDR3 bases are TGCGCCAGCAGCTTGATTAAGGGGCTCGGTGAAGCTTTCTTT.

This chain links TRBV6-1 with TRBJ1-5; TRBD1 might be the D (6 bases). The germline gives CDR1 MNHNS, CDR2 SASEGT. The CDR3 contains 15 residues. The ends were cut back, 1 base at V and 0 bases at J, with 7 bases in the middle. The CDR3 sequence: CASSEGTDSNQPQHF. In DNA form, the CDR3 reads TGTGCCAGCAGTGAAGGGACAGATAGCAATCAGCCCCAGCATTTT.

The chain's CDR3 is CASSSQGQGISMNTEAFF. The CDR3 bases are TGCGCCAGCAGCTCTCAGGGACAGGGGATCAGTATGAACACTGAAGCTTTCTTT. V gene TRBV5-1 combines with J gene TRBJ1-1, with TRBD1 identical over 10 bases. CDR3 length: 18 residues. V lost 3 bases to trimming and J lost 0 bases; unmatched junction nucleotides: 11. The germline CDR1 and CDR2 sequences are SGHRS and YFSETQ.

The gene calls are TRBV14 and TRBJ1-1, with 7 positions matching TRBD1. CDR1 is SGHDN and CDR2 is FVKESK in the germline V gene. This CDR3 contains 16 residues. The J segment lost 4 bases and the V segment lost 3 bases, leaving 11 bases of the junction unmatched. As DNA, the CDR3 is TGTGCCAGCAGCCATAGACAGGGTTGGATCTTCACTGAAGCTTTCTTT. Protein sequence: CASSHRQGWIFTEAFF.

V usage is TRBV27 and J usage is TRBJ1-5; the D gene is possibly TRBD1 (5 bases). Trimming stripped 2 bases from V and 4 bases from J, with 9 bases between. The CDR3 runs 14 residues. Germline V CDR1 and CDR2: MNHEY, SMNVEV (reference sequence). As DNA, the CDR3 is TGTGCCAGCAGTTTAGGACACAGTAATCAGCCCCAGCATTTT. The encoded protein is CASSLGHSNQPQHF.

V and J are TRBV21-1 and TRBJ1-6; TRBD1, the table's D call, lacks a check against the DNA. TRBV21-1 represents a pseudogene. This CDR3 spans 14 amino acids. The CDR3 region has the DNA TGTGCCGGGTGTCGACAGGGAGATCCTTCACCCCTCCACTTT. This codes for CAGCRQGDPSPLHF.

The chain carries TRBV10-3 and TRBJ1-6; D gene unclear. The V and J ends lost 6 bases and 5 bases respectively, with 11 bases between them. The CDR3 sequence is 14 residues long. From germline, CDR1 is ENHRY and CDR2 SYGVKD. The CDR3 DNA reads TGTGCCATCAGGACGCACGGGAATAATTCACCCCTCCACTTT. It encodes CAIRTHGNNSPLHF.

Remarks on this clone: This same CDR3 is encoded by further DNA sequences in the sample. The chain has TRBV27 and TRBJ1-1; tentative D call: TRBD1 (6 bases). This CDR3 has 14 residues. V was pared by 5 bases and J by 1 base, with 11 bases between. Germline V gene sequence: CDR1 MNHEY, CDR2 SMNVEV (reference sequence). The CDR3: CASSPSDRNTEAFF. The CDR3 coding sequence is TGTGCCAGCAGTCCCTCGGACAGGAACACTGAAGCTTTCTTT.

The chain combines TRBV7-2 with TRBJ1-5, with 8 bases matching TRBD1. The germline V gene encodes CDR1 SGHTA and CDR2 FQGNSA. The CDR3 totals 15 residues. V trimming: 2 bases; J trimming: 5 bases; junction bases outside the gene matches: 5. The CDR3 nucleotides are TGTGCCAGCAGCTTACGGGGACAGGCCCATCAGCCCCAGCATTTT. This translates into CASSLRGQAHQPQHF.

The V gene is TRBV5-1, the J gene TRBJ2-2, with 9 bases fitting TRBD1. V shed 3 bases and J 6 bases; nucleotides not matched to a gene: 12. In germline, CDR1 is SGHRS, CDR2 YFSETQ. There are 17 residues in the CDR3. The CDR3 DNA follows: TGCGCCAGCAGCTCCCCAACAGGGGGCGGTGGGGCCGGGGAGCTGTTTTTT. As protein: CASSSPTGGGGAGELFF.

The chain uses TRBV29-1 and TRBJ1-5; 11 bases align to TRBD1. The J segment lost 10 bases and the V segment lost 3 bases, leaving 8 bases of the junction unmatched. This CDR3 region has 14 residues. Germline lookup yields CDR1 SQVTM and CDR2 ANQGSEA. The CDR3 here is CSVEVGQGGSPQHF. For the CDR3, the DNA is TGCAGCGTTGAGGTGGGACAGGGGGGCTCCCCCCAGCATTTT.

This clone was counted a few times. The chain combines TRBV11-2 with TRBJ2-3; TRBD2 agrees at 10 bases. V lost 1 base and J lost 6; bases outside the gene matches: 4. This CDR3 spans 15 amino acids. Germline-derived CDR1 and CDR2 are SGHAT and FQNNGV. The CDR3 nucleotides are TGTGCCAGCAGCTTAGCTAGCGGGGGTGCTGATACGCAGTATTTT. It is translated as CASSLASGGADTQYF.

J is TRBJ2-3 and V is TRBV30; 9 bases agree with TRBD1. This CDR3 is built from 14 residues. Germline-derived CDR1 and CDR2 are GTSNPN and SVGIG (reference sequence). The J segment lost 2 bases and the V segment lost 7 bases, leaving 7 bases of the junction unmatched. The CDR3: CAFGQGYFTDTQYF. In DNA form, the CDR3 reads TGTGCCTTCGGACAGGGGTATTTCACAGATACGCAGTATTTT.

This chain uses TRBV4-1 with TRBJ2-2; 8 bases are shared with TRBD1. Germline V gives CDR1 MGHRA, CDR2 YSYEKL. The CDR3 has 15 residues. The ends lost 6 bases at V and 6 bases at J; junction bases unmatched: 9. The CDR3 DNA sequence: TGCGCCAGCAGACCTACAGGGGGTCTATCCGGGGAGCTGTTTTTT. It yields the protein CASRPTGGLSGELFF.

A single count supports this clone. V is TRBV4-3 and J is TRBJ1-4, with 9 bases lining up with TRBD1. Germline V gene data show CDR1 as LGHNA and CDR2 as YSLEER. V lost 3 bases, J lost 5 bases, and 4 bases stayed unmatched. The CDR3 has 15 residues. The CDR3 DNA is TGCGCCAGCAGCCAGTCCGACAGGGGGAATGAAAAACTGTTTTTT. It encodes CASSQSDRGNEKLFF.

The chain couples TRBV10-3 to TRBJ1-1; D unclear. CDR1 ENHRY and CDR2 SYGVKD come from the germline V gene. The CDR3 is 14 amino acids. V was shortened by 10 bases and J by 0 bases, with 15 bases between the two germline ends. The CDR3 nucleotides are TGTGCCACCACGGAAACCGCGGTGAACACTGAAGCTTTCTTT. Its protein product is CATTETAVNTEAFF.

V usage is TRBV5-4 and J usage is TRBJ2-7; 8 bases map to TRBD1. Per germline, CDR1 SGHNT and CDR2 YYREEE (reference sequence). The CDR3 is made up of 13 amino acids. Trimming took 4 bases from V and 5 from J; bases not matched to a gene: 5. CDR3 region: CASSRDRRNEQYF. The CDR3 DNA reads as TGTGCCAGCAGCAGGGACAGGCGGAACGAGCAGTACTTC.

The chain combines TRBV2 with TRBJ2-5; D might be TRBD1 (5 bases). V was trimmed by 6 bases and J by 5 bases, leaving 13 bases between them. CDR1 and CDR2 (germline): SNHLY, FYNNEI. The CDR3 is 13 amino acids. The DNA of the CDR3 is TGTGCCAGCAGGGTGGCAGGGTGGGAGACCCAGTACTTC. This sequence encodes CASRVAGWETQYF.

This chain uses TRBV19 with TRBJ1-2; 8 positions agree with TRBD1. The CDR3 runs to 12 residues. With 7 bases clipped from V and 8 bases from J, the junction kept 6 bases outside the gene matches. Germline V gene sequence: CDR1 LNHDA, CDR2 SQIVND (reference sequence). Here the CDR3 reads CASNGDRGGYTF. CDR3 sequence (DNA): TGTGCCAGTAATGGCGACAGGGGCGGCTACACCTTC.